A single sample gave rise to the 25 T cell receptor beta chains below, sequenced in a study of identical twins. TCRdb analysed the 5' RACE reads with MiXCR anew, one entry per CDR3 protein. The sample shows a few hundred thousand distinct CDR3 sequences, about 10% of them seen only once. Sequenced input: memory T cells sorted from blood. The origin of the receptors is a man aged 45-60 years in good health.

This clonotype appeared a few times. The chain joins TRBV5-1 to TRBJ1-2, with TRBD1 matching 7 bases. CDR1 and CDR2 from the germline V gene are SGHRS and YFSETQ. The V and J ends lost 1 base and 6 bases, in that order; junction bases with no gene match: 9. The CDR3 has 15 residues. The CDR3 nucleotides are TGCGCCAGCAGCTTGAATACGGGACAGTCGCATGGCTACACCTTC. This sequence encodes CASSLNTGQSHGYTF.

The V call is TRBV19, the J call TRBJ2-4; 10 bases fit TRBD1. Looked up from germline, CDR1 is LNHDA and CDR2 is SQIVND (reference sequence). With 4 bases clipped from V and 7 bases from J, the junction kept 7 bases outside the gene matches. CDR3 length: 15 residues. The CDR3: CASSKTGGAGNIQYF. The CDR3 DNA sequence: TGTGCCAGTAGTAAGACAGGGGGCGCGGGGAACATTCAGTACTTC.

This clonotype was seen many times. This chain uses TRBV20-1 with TRBJ1-6; 7 nucleotides align to TRBD1. The CDR3 consists of 17 residues. The germline V gene has CDR1 DFQATT and CDR2 SNEGSKA (reference sequence). V lost 6 bases, J lost 3 bases, and 14 bases stayed unmatched. The CDR3 sequence is CSALQPKQGNYNSPLHF. The CDR3 DNA sequence: TGCAGTGCCCTGCAACCAAAACAGGGGAACTATAATTCACCCCTCCACTTT.

This clonotype occurred many times. The rearrangement uses TRBV12-3 or TRBV12-4 and TRBJ2-1; TRBD1 is a possible D gene (7 bases). This CDR3 is built from 16 residues. V shed 1 base and J shed 3 bases, with 13 bases lying between them. The CDR3 spells CASSLVFRGDYNEQFF. The CDR3 DNA follows: TGTGCCAGCAGTTTAGTGTTCAGGGGGGACTACAATGAGCAGTTCTTC.

V gene TRBV5-1 combines with J gene TRBJ2-3, with D possibly TRBD2 on 5 matching bases. The CDR3 contains 16 residues. With 2 bases removed from V and 1 base from J, the gap between germline ends came to 14 bases. Looked up from germline, CDR1 is SGHRS and CDR2 is YFSETQ. The CDR3 region has the DNA TGCGCCAGCAGCTTAGGACTCGTCGGGGGCACAGATACGCAGTATTTT. This sequence encodes CASSLGLVGGTDTQYF.

This clonotype was found a few times. The gene calls are TRBV7-9 and TRBJ2-3, with D uncertain. CDR1 and CDR2 from the germline V gene are SEHNR and FQNEAQ (reference sequence). The CDR3 has 14 residues. Trimming stripped 3 bases from V and 2 bases from J, with 9 bases between. The CDR3 here is CASSFSGLTDTQYF. Written as DNA, the CDR3 is TGTGCCAGCAGCTTCTCGGGTCTCACAGATACGCAGTATTTT. Based on the CDR3 plus reference TRBV7-9 and TRBJ2-3, the full variable domain is DTGVSQNPRHKITKRGQNVTFRCDPISEHNRLYWYRQTLGQGPEFLTYFQNEAQLEKSRLLSDRFSAERPKGSFSTLEIQRTEQGDSAMYLCASSFSGLTDTQYFGPGTRLTVL.

This clonotype has at least ten counts. At one end, the junction sequence differs from germline, possibly due to a read error. The chain couples TRBV28 to TRBJ2-1; D remains ambiguous. The CDR3 runs 13 residues. Germline loops: CDR1 MDHEN, CDR2 SYDVKM. In DNA form, the CDR3 reads TGTGCCAGCAGTTTCGCCCCTTACAGTGAGCAGTTCTTC. It translates to CASSFAPYSEQFF.

This clonotype showed up just a few times. The rearrangement joins TRBV4-1 to TRBJ2-7; no clear D gene. Trimming cost V 0 bases and J 2 bases, with 8 bases left between them. The length of the CDR3 is 14 residues. Germline values: CDR1 MGHRA, CDR2 YSYEKL. The CDR3 spells CASSQDKWTYEQYF. CDR3 sequence (DNA): TGCGCCAGCAGCCAAGATAAGTGGACCTACGAGCAGTACTTC.

This clonotype was observed many times. V and J are TRBV11-2 and TRBJ2-7; D not certain. The length of the CDR3 is 15 residues. Germline V gene data show CDR1 as SGHAT and CDR2 as FQNNGV. Between the trimmed V and J ends, which lost 1 base and 0 bases, there was a span of 10 bases. CDR3 in DNA: TGTGCCAGCAGCTTAGTGGACGATAGCTCCTACGAGCAGTACTTC. It codes for CASSLVDDSSYEQYF.

This clonotype was counted a few times. This chain links TRBV20-1 with TRBJ2-7; 7 bases are shared with TRBD1. Germline CDR1 reads DFQATT; CDR2 reads SNEGSKA (reference sequence). The CDR3 has 12 residues. V lost 3 bases to trimming and J lost 5 bases; unmatched junction nucleotides: 4. CDR3 in amino acids: CSASRQGDEQYF. DNA for the CDR3: TGCAGTGCTAGTCGACAGGGTGACGAGCAGTACTTC.

This clonotype turned up a few times. The chain links TRBV25-1 to TRBJ1-4, with 7 nucleotides matching TRBD1. From germline, CDR1 is MGHDK and CDR2 SYGVNS. CDR3 length: 16 residues. J gave up 8 bases and V 4 bases, and 13 bases lay outside the gene matches. The CDR3 is CASSVRGAGGGEKLFF. The CDR3 bases are TGTGCCAGCAGTGTCCGGGGCGCAGGGGGAGGGGAAAAACTGTTTTTT.

This clonotype was picked up many times. V gene TRBV5-1 combines with J gene TRBJ2-2, with D possibly TRBD2 on 6 matching bases. This CDR3 region has 19 residues. Trimming took 0 bases from V and 2 from J, leaving 20 bases between them. Germline CDR1 reads SGHRS; CDR2 reads YFSETQ. In DNA, the CDR3 is TGCGCCAGCAGCTTGGAGCGGGTTGGCTTGTCTTATAACACCGGGGAGCTGTTTTTT. Translation: CASSLERVGLSYNTGELFF.

As to this clonotype: At one boundary the junction diverges from the germline segment, which might be a read error. The chain has TRBV7-8 and TRBJ2-7; TRBD2 might be the D (6 bases). The J call may be faulty, since TRBJ2-1 better matches the DNA end. In germline, CDR1 is SGHVS, CDR2 FQNEAQ. The CDR3 extends over 13 amino acids. The CDR3 nucleotides are TGTGCCAGCAACTTAGGAGGGACCTACGAGCAGTTCTTC. Translating it yields CASNLGGTYEQFF.

This clonotype was counted only a few times. The CDR3 protein is CASSIGFRGNEQFF. In DNA, the CDR3 is TGTGCCAGTAGTATAGGATTTCGGGGCAATGAGCAGTTCTTC. V and J are TRBV19 and TRBJ2-1; possible D gene TRBD2, 5 bases. The V gene lost 1 base and the J gene lost 6 bases, with 10 bases spanning the gap. The CDR3 is 14 residues long. Germline values: CDR1 LNHDA, CDR2 SQIVND (reference sequence).

This sequence joins TRBV4-1 and TRBJ1-6, with D uncertain. The CDR3 length is 18 residues. The V end lost 0 bases, the J end lost 3 bases, and 15 bases lay between the germline ends. Germline V CDR1 and CDR2: MGHRA, YSYEKL. The chain's CDR3 is CASSQDRNQQSYNSPLHF. CDR3 bases: TGCGCCAGCAGCCAAGATCGGAATCAGCAGAGCTATAATTCACCCCTCCACTTT.

In its sample, this clonotype was seen many times. The chain combines TRBV29-1 with TRBJ1-1; 12 bases match TRBD1. Trimming cost V 4 bases and J 5 bases; bases outside gene matches: 11. The length of the CDR3 is 16 residues. The germline CDR1 and CDR2 sequences are SQVTM and ANQGSEA. For the CDR3, the DNA is TGCAGCGTTGTTTCGGAGGGACAGGGGGCCTTGACTGAAGCTTTCTTT. Its translation: CSVVSEGQGALTEAFF.

This clonotype was found a few times. The chain employs TRBV12-3 or TRBV12-4 and TRBJ1-2, with TRBD1 matching 9 bases. This CDR3 has 14 residues. V shed 6 bases, J shed 8 bases, and the junction held 10 bases outside the gene matches. The CDR3 DNA reads TGTGCCAGCAGCCCCGGACAGGGGTACGGGGGCTACACCTTC. It encodes CASSPGQGYGGYTF.

The chain joins TRBV12-3 or TRBV12-4 to TRBJ1-4; D possibly corresponds to TRBD1 (6 bases). This CDR3 has 17 amino acids. V lost 6 bases and J lost 9, with 26 bases in between. CDR3 in DNA: TGTGCCAGCAGGCCCAGGGGCGGGAATGGGGGGGAGAAAAAACTGTTTTTT. Amino acid sequence: CASRPRGGNGGEKKLFF.

The table lists this clonotype with many counts. This rearrangement joins TRBV4-2 to TRBJ2-4; 9 bases are a match to TRBD1. After removal of 5 bases from V and 6 bases from J, the junction contained 5 bases not matched to a gene. Per germline, CDR1 LGHNA and CDR2 YNFKEQ. This CDR3 has 14 residues. CDR3 in amino acids: CASSGQDRGNIQYF. For the CDR3, the DNA is TGTGCCAGCAGCGGACAGGACAGGGGAAACATTCAGTACTTC.

There are a few counts of this clonotype. V gene TRBV2 combines with J gene TRBJ2-1, with 7 bases that match TRBD1. Germline-derived CDR1 and CDR2 are SNHLY and FYNNEI. V dropped 6 bases and J dropped 0; count of bases not matched to a gene: 2. The CDR3 consists of 14 residues. The CDR3 DNA is TGTGCCAGCAGACAGGGGATCTCCTACAATGAGCAGTTCTTC. It yields the protein CASRQGISYNEQFF.

Only a few counts were recorded for this clonotype. The chain employs TRBV12-3 or TRBV12-4 and TRBJ2-2, with a weak D call TRBD1 (7 bases). Deletions cut 3 bases from V and 5 bases from J, with 16 bases between. The CDR3 is made up of 16 amino acids. CDR3 sequence (DNA): TGTGCCAGCAGTTTCTTGGAGGGGGCAGGTACCGGGGAGCTGTTTTTT. It specifies CASSFLEGAGTGELFF.

The chain recombines TRBV29-1 with TRBJ2-2, with 9 positions matching TRBD2. Germline-derived CDR1 and CDR2 are SQVTM and ANQGSEA. CDR3 length equals 15 residues. The junction had 3 bases not matched to a gene; V was cut back by 1 base and J by 3 bases. CDR3 sequence reads: CSVEGAGGHTGELFF. The CDR3 DNA follows: TGCAGCGTTGAAGGGGCGGGAGGGCACACCGGGGAGCTGTTTTTT.

This clonotype occurred a few times. The chain carries TRBV28 and TRBJ1-5, with D possibly TRBD1 on 5 matching bases. Germline V gene data show CDR1 as MDHEN and CDR2 as SYDVKM. The CDR3 contains 14 residues. The germline V and J ends were trimmed by 5 bases and 11 bases, with 19 bases remaining between them. The CDR3 protein is CASSTRPGARSQHF. The CDR3 DNA sequence: TGTGCCAGCAGTACAAGGCCCGGGGCCCGGTCCCAGCATTTT.

This clonotype was seen a handful of times. The rearrangement uses TRBV9 and TRBJ1-1; D not certain. The V gene lost 0 bases and the J gene lost 6 bases, with 12 bases spanning the gap. This CDR3 region has 14 residues. Germline V gene data show CDR1 as SGDLS and CDR2 as YYNGEE. The CDR3 spells CASSVEPTASEAFF. The CDR3 nucleotides read TGTGCCAGCAGCGTAGAACCCACAGCTTCTGAAGCTTTCTTT.

The sample holds a few counts of this clonotype. The chain has TRBV4-1 and TRBJ1-1; no definite D call. CDR1 MGHRA and CDR2 YSYEKL come from the germline V gene. V dropped 0 bases and J dropped 0 bases, with 11 bases sitting between them. This CDR3 region has 16 residues. The chain's CDR3 is CASSQDWAGMNTEAFF. The DNA for the CDR3 is TGCGCCAGCAGCCAAGATTGGGCAGGAATGAACACTGAAGCTTTCTTT.